This T cell receptor beta chain was sequenced during a study of T cell repertoires in cytomegalovirus infection. Germline V gene sequence: CDR1 SGHTA, CDR2 FQGNSA. The CDR3 has 14 amino acids. On this clonotype itself: The antigen remains unidentified. One end of the junction varies from germline; a read error may be responsible.

TCRdb called the reads again in MiXCR, with one record for every CDR3 protein. The table lists 700,000 to 950,000 distinct CDR3 sequences, around a third of them singletons. Findings and caveats of the study: Dominating the ex vivo response were HLA-C-restricted CMV-specific TCR beta clonotypes. CMV carriers having the relevant HLA were flagged by cumulative public TCR beta family frequency.

The TCR originated in a human donor in good health (CMV status not recorded). Some clones in this sample may be carry-over from other donors' samples. Sequencing was performed on cultured CD8+ T cells from PBMCs, taken from culture after CMV antigen stimulation. The chain employs TRBV7-2 and TRBJ2-7; 9 bases are a match to TRBD2. CDR3 nucleotide sequence: TGTGTCAGCAGCTTAGGCGGGAGGGATTACGAGCAGTACTTC. Translation: CVSSLGGRDYEQYF.